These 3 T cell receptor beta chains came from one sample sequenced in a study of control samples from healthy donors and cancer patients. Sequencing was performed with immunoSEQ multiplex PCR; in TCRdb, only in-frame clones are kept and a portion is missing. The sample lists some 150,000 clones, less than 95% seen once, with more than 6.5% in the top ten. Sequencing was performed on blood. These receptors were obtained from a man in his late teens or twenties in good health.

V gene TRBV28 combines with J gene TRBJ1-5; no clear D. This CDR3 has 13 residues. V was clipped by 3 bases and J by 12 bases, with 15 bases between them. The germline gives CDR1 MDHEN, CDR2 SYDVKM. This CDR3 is CASSLIGRSGQHF. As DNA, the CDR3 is TGTGCCAGCAGTTTGATAGGGCGGAGCGGCCAGCATTTT.

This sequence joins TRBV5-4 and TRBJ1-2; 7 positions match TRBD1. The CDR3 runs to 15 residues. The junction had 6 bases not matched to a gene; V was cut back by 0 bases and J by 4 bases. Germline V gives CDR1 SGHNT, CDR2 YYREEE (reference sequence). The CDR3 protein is CASSLEGAGGYGYTF. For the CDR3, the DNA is TGTGCCAGCAGCTTGGAAGGCGCAGGGGGCTATGGCTACACCTTC.

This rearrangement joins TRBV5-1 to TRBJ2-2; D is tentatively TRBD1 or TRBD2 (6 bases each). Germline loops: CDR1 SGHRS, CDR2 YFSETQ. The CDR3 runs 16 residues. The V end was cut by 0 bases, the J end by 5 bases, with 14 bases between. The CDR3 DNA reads TGCGCCAGCAGCTTGGTGGGGGGCGACTATACCGGGGAGCTGTTTTTT. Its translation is CASSLVGGDYTGELFF.